This T cell receptor (beta chain) was recovered during a study of cytomegalovirus exposure and HLA in healthy donors. Study context: A prior study identified roughly 110 million unique TCR beta sequences from 200 million or so T cells.

This CDR3 is 16 amino acids long. The junction had 6 bases not matched to a gene; V was cut back by 1 base and J by 3 bases. Germline V gene lookup returns CDR1 SGHDN and CDR2 FVKESK. Primers for the PCR totalled 60 Vbeta and 13 Jbeta. Using immunoSEQ multiplex PCR, the repertoire was profiled, and TCRdb retains in-frame clones only, with some absent. Of more than 70,000 clones in the sample, 77% were seen once. The sample was PBMCs. The chain carries TRBV14 and TRBJ1-1, with 9 bases lining up with TRBD1. The clonotype originates from a boy younger than 18 in good health and CMV-seronegative. CDR3 amino acids: CASSQGIGQGYTEAFF. The CDR3 DNA follows: TGTGCCAGCAGCCAAGGGATTGGACAGGGGTACACTGAAGCTTTCTTT. The full variable domain, in which reference TRBV14 and TRBJ1-1 provide the parts outside the CDR3, is EAGVTQFPSHSVIEKGQTVTLRCDPISGHDNLYWYRRVMGKEIKFLLHFVKESKQDESGMPNNRFLAERTGGTYSTLKVQPAELEDSGVYFCASSQGIGQGYTEAFFGQGTRLTVV.